One sample yielded the 12 T cell receptor beta chains listed below, sequenced in a study of cytomegalovirus exposure and HLA in healthy donors. Use of 60 Vbeta and 13 Jbeta primers characterized the PCR. TCRdb's copy holds only in-frame clones and misses some; the assay was immunoSEQ multiplex PCR. The sample contains 150,000 or so clones, roughly 79% of which appear only once. The sequenced material came from PBMCs. These TCRs come from a man between 18 and 29 years old in good health and CMV-seronegative.

The chain has TRBV7-9 and TRBJ1-4; D may be TRBD1 (6 bases). The CDR3 totals 13 residues. Germline CDR1 and CDR2: SEHNR and FQNEAQ (reference sequence). The germline V and J ends were trimmed by 2 bases and 12 bases, with 13 bases remaining between them. Here the CDR3 reads CASSLKGKGELFF. DNA of the CDR3: TGTGCCAGCAGCTTAAAAGGAAAGGGGGAACTGTTTTTT.

V is TRBV6-1 and J is TRBJ1-4; D gene ambiguous. Looked up from germline, CDR1 is MNHNS and CDR2 is SASEGT. The CDR3 sequence is 15 residues long. V lost 6 bases and J 0 bases, leaving 11 bases between the germline ends. CDR3 DNA sequence: TGTGCCAGCAGCCCAGACGGGGCAACTAATGAAAAACTGTTTTTT. This translates into CASSPDGATNEKLFF.

The chain joins TRBV6-5 to TRBJ1-6, with D perhaps TRBD1 (6 bases). The germline V gene encodes CDR1 MNHEY and CDR2 SVGAGI. The ends were cut back, 8 bases at V and 7 bases at J, with 9 bases in the middle. CDR3 size: 12 residues. This CDR3 is CASGRGNSPLHF. The CDR3 DNA reads as TGTGCCAGCGGCAGGGGAAATTCACCCCTCCACTTT.

The V call is TRBV19, the J call TRBJ2-1; the match to TRBD1 covers 10 bases. Germline CDR1 reads LNHDA; CDR2 reads SQIVND (reference sequence). CDR3 size: 15 residues. V lost 6 bases to trimming and J lost 3 bases; unmatched junction nucleotides: 5. The chain's CDR3 is CASSRGTGVYNEQFF. The CDR3 DNA reads TGTGCCAGTAGCCGGGGGACAGGGGTCTACAATGAGCAGTTCTTC.

Only a few counts were recorded for this clone. Sequence at one end of the junction differs from germline and may be a read error. The chain carries TRBV19 and TRBJ2-6; 7 bases line up with TRBD1. Germline CDR1 reads LNHDA; CDR2 reads SQIVND (reference sequence). The CDR3 is 14 amino acids. The DNA for the CDR3 is TGTGCCAGTAGAACAGGGGCTGGGGCCAACGGCCTGACTTTC. Amino acid sequence: CASRTGAGANGLTF.

This clone has just one count. This sequence joins TRBV2 and TRBJ2-5; maybe TRBD1 (6 bases). Trimming shortened V by 4 bases and J by 7 bases, and 10 bases separated the two germline ends. Germline CDR1 SNHLY, CDR2 FYNNEI. The CDR3 is 12 residues long. This CDR3 is CASSGDILTQYF. The CDR3 DNA reads as TGTGCCAGCAGTGGGGACATCTTGACCCAGTACTTC. Filled out from reference TRBV2 and TRBJ2-5, the complete variable domain reads EPEVTQTPSHQVTQMGQEVILRCVPISNHLYFYWYRQILGQKVEFLVSFYNNEISEKSEIFDDQFSVERPDGSNFTLKIRSTKLEDSAMYFCASSGDILTQYFGPGTRLLVL.

The chain combines TRBV7-3 with TRBJ1-1, with TRBD1 matching over 7 bases. CDR3 size: 14 residues. CDR1 is SGHTA and CDR2 is FQGTGA in the germline V gene. V dropped 5 bases and J dropped 5; count of bases not matched to a gene: 8. This CDR3 is CASSPRQGLTEAFF. CDR3 DNA sequence: TGTGCCAGCAGCCCGCGACAGGGTCTGACTGAAGCTTTCTTT.

The J gene is TRBJ2-2, the V gene TRBV27, with 7 bases fitting TRBD1. Looked up from germline, CDR1 is MNHEY and CDR2 is SMNVEV (reference sequence). Germline trimming cut 5 bases from V and 3 bases from J; bases unmatched to any gene: 12. The CDR3 sequence is 17 residues long. The CDR3 DNA is TGTGCCAGCAGTGACTTCGACAGGGTGGAAGACACCGGGGAGCTGTTTTTT. This encodes CASSDFDRVEDTGELFF.

The V call is TRBV19, the J call TRBJ1-4; the D gene is possibly TRBD1 (6 bases). Trimming cost V 4 bases and J 0 bases, with 15 bases left between them. Germline-derived CDR1 and CDR2 are LNHDA and SQIVND (reference sequence). The CDR3 has 17 amino acids. For the CDR3, the DNA is TGTGCCAGTAGTACTCCCCGGACAGTTGCAACTAATGAAAAACTGTTTTTT. Translating gives CASSTPRTVATNEKLFF.

This clone was counted a single time. This rearrangement joins TRBV2 to TRBJ2-7; perhaps TRBD1 as D (6 bases). The V end was cut by 6 bases, the J end by 6 bases, with 18 bases between. Germline assignment: CDR1 SNHLY and CDR2 FYNNEI. The CDR3 contains 14 residues. The CDR3 is CASSWGQDLGEQYV. The CDR3 DNA is TGTGCCAGCAGCTGGGGACAAGATCTGGGCGAGCAGTACGTC.

The chain combines TRBV6-5 with TRBJ1-2, with D perhaps matching TRBD1 (5 bases). Trimming took 4 bases from V and 8 from J, leaving 23 bases between them. The length of the CDR3 is 16 residues. In germline, CDR1 is MNHEY, CDR2 SVGAGI. The CDR3 here is CASSSHFTGTPTGYTF. In DNA form, the CDR3 reads TGTGCCAGCAGTTCCCACTTCACCGGGACTCCAACCGGCTACACCTTC.

The V gene is TRBV11-3, the J gene TRBJ2-7; tentatively, D is TRBD2 (5 bases). Germline-derived CDR1 and CDR2 are SGHNT and YENEEA. The CDR3 extends over 18 amino acids. V shed 5 bases and J shed 1 base, with 24 bases lying between them. CDR3 bases: TGTGCCAGCAGCAACTCCCCGGTCGGGATCTCGGTTTCCTACGAGCAGTACGTC. Protein: CASSNSPVGISVSYEQYV.